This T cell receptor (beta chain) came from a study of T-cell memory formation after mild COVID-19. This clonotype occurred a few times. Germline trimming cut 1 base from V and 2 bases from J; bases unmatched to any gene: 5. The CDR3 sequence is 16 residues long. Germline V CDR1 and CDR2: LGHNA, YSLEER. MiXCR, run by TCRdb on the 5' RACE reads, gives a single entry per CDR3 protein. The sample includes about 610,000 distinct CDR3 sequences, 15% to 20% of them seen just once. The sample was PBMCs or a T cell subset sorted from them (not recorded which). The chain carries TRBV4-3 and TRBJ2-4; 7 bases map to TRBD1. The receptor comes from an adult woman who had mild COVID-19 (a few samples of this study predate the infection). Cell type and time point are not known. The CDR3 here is CASSQAQGVTKNIQYF. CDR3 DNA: TGCGCCAGCAGCCAAGCGCAGGGGGTCACCAAAAACATTCAGTACTTC.